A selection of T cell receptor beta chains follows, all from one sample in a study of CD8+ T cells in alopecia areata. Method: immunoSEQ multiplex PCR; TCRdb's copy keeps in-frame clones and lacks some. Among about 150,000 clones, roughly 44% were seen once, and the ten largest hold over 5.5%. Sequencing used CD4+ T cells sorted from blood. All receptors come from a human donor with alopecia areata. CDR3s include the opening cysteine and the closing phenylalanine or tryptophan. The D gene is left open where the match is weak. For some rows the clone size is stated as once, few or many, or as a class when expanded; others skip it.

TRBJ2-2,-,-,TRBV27,CASSPSLVVGELFF,TGTGCCAGCAGTCCCTCACTAGTCGTCGGGGAGCTGTTTTTT
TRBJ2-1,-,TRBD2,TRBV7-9,CASASGRAREQFF,TGTGCCAGCGCTAGCGGGAGGGCCCGGGAGCAGTTCTTC
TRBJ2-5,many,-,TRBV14,CASSQRPRETQYF,TGTGCCAGCAGCCAGCGACCTCGCGAGACCCAGTACTTC
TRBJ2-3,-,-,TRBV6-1,CASVSSVGTDTQYF,TGTGCCAGCGTAAGTAGCGTAGGCACAGATACGCAGTATTTT
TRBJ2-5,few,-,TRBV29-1,CSTGMETQYF,TGCAGCACCGGAATGGAGACCCAGTACTTC
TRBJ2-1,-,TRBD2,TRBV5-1,CASSFGTSGIVYNEQFF,TGCGCCAGCAGCTTTGGGACTAGCGGGATCGTGTACAATGAGCAGTTCTTC
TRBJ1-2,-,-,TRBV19,CASSITDPNYGYTF,TGTGCCAGTAGTATTACAGATCCCAACTATGGCTACACCTTC
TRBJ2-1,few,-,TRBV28,CASSNRLNEQFF,TGTGCCAGCAGTAATAGGCTTAATGAGCAGTTCTTC
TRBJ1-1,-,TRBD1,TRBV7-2,CASSLVGTGRDTEAFF,TGTGCCAGCAGCTTAGTGGGGACAGGGCGGGACACTGAAGCTTTCTTT
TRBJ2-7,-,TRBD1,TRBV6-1,CASSRDRTYEQYF,TGTGCCAGCAGTCGGGACAGGACCTACGAGCAGTACTTC
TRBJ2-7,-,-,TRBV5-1,CASSIDREDYEQYF,TGCGCCAGCAGCATAGACAGGGAGGACTACGAGCAGTACTTC
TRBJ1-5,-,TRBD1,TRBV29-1,CSVEREFTGGESQPQHF,TGCAGCGTTGAAAGGGAATTCACAGGGGGTGAAAGTCAGCCCCAGCATTTT
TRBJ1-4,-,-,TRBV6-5,CASSRQPGANEKLFF,TGTGCCAGCAGTCGCCAGCCAGGGGCTAATGAAAAACTGTTTTTT
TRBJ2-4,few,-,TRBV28,CASSFLTKNIQYF,TGTGCCAGCAGTTTCCTGACCAAAAACATTCAGTACTTC
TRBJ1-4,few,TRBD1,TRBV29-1,CSVRDRAGEKLFF,TGCAGCGTTCGGGACAGGGCTGGTGAAAAACTGTTTTTT
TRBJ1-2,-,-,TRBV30,CAWSEGNYSYTF,TGTGCCTGGAGTGAGGGAAACTATAGCTACACCTTC
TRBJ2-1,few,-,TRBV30,CAWREDRKMYNEQFF,TGTGCCTGGAGAGAGGACCGTAAGATGTACAATGAGCAGTTCTTC
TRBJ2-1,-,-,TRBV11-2,CASSLVAAFSSYNEQFF,TGTGCCAGCAGCTTAGTAGCGGCCTTTAGCTCCTACAATGAGCAGTTCTTC
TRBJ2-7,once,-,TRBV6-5,CASSYSNVDSYEQYF,TGTGCCAGCAGTTACTCGAACGTGGACTCCTACGAGCAGTACTTC
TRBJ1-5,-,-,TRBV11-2,CASSLAGSGNQPQHF,TGTGCCAGCAGCTTAGCGGGAAGCGGCAATCAGCCCCAGCATTTT
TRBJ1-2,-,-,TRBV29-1,CSARESAYGYTF,TGCAGCGCCCGCGAGTCAGCCTATGGCTACACCTTC
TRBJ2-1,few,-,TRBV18,CASSESGEQFF,TGTGCCAGCTCAGAGTCGGGTGAGCAGTTCTTC
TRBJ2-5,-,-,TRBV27,CASSLSSPSTQETQYF,TGTGCCAGCAGTTTATCTAGCCCTAGCACCCAAGAGACCCAGTACTTC
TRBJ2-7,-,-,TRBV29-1,CSVAPGASSYEQYF,TGCAGCGTGGCCCCGGGGGCTAGCTCCTACGAGCAGTACTTC
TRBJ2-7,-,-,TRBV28,CASSQGRDEQYF,TGTGCCAGCAGCCAGGGACGGGACGAGCAGTACTTC
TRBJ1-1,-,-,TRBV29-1,CSVVGVAEAFF,TGCAGCGTTGTTGGGGTTGCGGAAGCTTTCTTT
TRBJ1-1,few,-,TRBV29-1,CSVGLGSEAFF,TGCAGCGTTGGACTGGGGTCTGAAGCTTTCTTT
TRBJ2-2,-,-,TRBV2,CASSVDSRGYTGELFF,TGTGCCAGCAGTGTCGACAGCCGAGGATACACCGGGGAGCTGTTTTTT
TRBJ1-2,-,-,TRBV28,CASSYNSRYGYTF,TGTGCCAGCAGTTATAATTCACGGTATGGCTACACCTTC
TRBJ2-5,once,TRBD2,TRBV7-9,CASSKTSGAQETQYF,TGTGCCAGCAGCAAAACTAGCGGGGCACAAGAGACCCAGTACTTC
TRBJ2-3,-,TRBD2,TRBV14,CASSLPGTSASTDTQYF,TGTGCCAGCAGCCTACCCGGAACTAGCGCGAGCACAGATACGCAGTATTTT
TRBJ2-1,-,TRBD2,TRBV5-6,CASSFRSGRGPEQFF,TGTGCCAGCAGCTTCCGTAGCGGGAGGGGACCAGAGCAGTTCTTC
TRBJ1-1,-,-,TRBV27,CASSLSDGRHRKAFF,TGTGCCAGCAGTTTATCGGACGGTAGGCACCGCAAAGCTTTCTTT
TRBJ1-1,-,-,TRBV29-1,CSVERGMNTEAFF,TGCAGCGTTGAGCGGGGGATGAACACTGAAGCTTTCTTT
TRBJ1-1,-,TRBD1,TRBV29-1,CSVHDRGLENTEAFF,TGCAGCGTCCATGACAGGGGGCTGGAGAACACTGAAGCTTTCTTT
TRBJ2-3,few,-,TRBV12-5,CASGSGISTDTQYF,TGTGCTAGTGGTTCGGGGATTAGCACAGATACGCAGTATTTT
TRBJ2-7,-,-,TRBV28,CASSSTGSSSYEQYF,TGTGCCAGCAGTTCCACAGGCTCGAGCTCCTACGAGCAGTACTTC
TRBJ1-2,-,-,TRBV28,CASSSNYGYTF,TGTGCCAGCAGTTCCAACTATGGCTACACCTTC
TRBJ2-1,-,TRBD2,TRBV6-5,CASSSPGGGVEQFF,TGTGCCAGCAGTTCCCCGGGGGGAGGAGTAGAGCAGTTCTTC